Below, 8 T cell receptor beta chains from the same sample are listed, as sequenced in a study of T-cell reconstitution after alpha-beta-depleted transplantation in children. For TCRbeta, the library was prepared with unique molecular identifiers. MiXCR, run by TCRdb on the PCR reads, gives a single entry per CDR3 protein. The sample has 98,000 or so distinct CDR3 sequences; 20% to 30% are singletons. The sample was PBMCs, taken before TCRalphabeta/CD19-depleted stem cell transplant. These receptors originate from a boy younger than 10 with acute lymphoblastic leukemia, due to receive a stem cell transplant.

With respect to this clonotype: This likely comes from a read error, as the CDR3 has no conserved phenylalanine or tryptophan at its end. J is TRBJ2-1 and V is TRBV4-1; tentatively, D is TRBD1 or TRBD2 (5 bases each). Germline CDR1 is MGHRA and CDR2 is YSYEKL. This CDR3 is built from 16 residues. Written as DNA, the CDR3 is TGCGCCACCAGCCAAGAAGGGGCGACGGGATACAATGAGCAGTTCTCC. Translating it yields CATSQEGATGYNEQFS.

This clonotype came up a few times. The CDR3 here is CSAKEETQYF. The CDR3 DNA reads TGCAGTGCTAAGGAGGAGACCCAGTACTTC. This chain uses TRBV20-1 with TRBJ2-5; no clear D. This CDR3 has 10 amino acids. Trimming cost V 4 bases and J 5 bases, with 5 bases left between them. Germline assignment: CDR1 DFQATT and CDR2 SNEGSKA (reference sequence).

This clonotype has more than one count but fewer than ten. The V and J genes are TRBV12-3 or TRBV12-4 and TRBJ2-3, with D unresolved. The V gene lost 3 bases and the J gene lost 0 bases, with 7 bases spanning the gap. The CDR3 has 14 residues. CDR3 protein: CASSFMSSTDTQYF. The CDR3 DNA reads TGTGCCAGCAGTTTCATGTCCAGCACAGATACGCAGTATTTT.

This clonotype showed up just once. The V and J genes are TRBV9 and TRBJ1-2, with a weak D call TRBD1 (6 bases). The germline V gene has CDR1 SGDLS and CDR2 YYNGEE. This CDR3 comprises 15 residues. V was trimmed by 3 bases and J by 1 base, leaving 13 bases between them. The CDR3 sequence: CASSGRTAFNYGYTF. The CDR3 DNA follows: TGTGCCAGCAGCGGCCGGACAGCGTTTAACTATGGCTACACCTTC.

The V call is TRBV28, the J call TRBJ2-4, with D possibly matching TRBD2 (6 bases). V gave up 0 bases and J gave up 0 bases, with 12 bases separating them. This CDR3 region has 17 residues. Germline CDR1 and CDR2: MDHEN and SYDVKM. The CDR3 DNA follows: TGTGCCAGCAGTTTATGGGCAGGGACTTTAGCCAAAAACATTCAGTACTTC. Its translation: CASSLWAGTLAKNIQYF.

This clonotype has a handful of counts. The chain employs TRBV5-6 and TRBJ2-5; D gene unclear. Trimming removed 0 bases at V and 4 bases at J, with 10 bases between. This CDR3 comprises 14 residues. Germline V gene sequence: CDR1 SGHDT, CDR2 YYEEEE. CDR3 sequence: CASSLATPGETQYF. CDR3 DNA: TGTGCCAGCAGCTTGGCGACACCAGGAGAGACCCAGTACTTC.

The CDR3 DNA reads TGCAGCGTTGAAGAGGGACTTCCCCTAGATGAGCAGTTCTTC. Protein product: CSVEEGLPLDEQFF. The chain joins TRBV29-1 to TRBJ2-1; possibly TRBD2 for D (6 bases). Looked up from germline, CDR1 is SQVTM and CDR2 is ANQGSEA. The CDR3 contains 14 residues. V was pared by 0 bases and J by 8 bases, with 14 bases between.

This clonotype was counted only a few times. The J gene is TRBJ1-5, the V gene TRBV20-1; TRBD1 agrees at 8 bases. CDR1 and CDR2 from the germline V gene are DFQATT and SNEGSKA (reference sequence). The length of the CDR3 is 17 residues. With V trimmed by 0 bases and J by 4 bases, 11 bases remained unmatched. CDR3 sequence reads: CSARDRAGGGLNQPQHF. The CDR3, as DNA: TGCAGTGCTAGAGATCGAGCAGGGGGCGGTTTAAATCAGCCCCAGCATTTT.